This is a list of T cell receptor beta chains from one sample in a study of cytotoxic CD8 clonotypes in ibrutinib-treated CLL. Some clones are missing from TCRdb's copy, which holds only in-frame ones; the method was immunoSEQ multiplex PCR. The sample yields 25,000 to 35,000 clones, almost 85% seen once. Sequenced material: PBMCs, taken after 24 months of ibrutinib treatment. All receptors derive from a human donor with chronic lymphocytic leukemia. The CDR3 runs from the conserved cysteine through the conserved F or W. D genes are given only for firm matches. A clone size is listed for some rows: how often the clone was seen (once, few, many), or a class if it is expanded.

>TRBJ1-1|TRBV4-1|-|-
CASSGRTKGTEAFF
TGCGCCAGCAGCGGACGGACAAAAGGGACTGAAGCTTTCTTT
>TRBJ2-7|TRBV6-5|-|-
CASSYSSGRAYEQYF
TGTGCCAGCAGTTACTCCTCGGGACGGGCCTACGAGCAGTACTTC
>TRBJ1-4|TRBV4-1|-|-
CASSQTRTQGVNEKLFF
TGCGCCAGCAGCCAAACCAGAACACAGGGAGTCAATGAAAAACTGTTTTTT
>TRBJ2-7|TRBV5-1|once|-
CASSSLLSGNEQYF
TGCGCCAGCAGCTCCCTCCTCTCAGGGAACGAGCAGTACTTC
>TRBJ1-2|TRBV19|-|-
CASSIDQGSGDGYTF
TGTGCCAGTAGTATAGATCAGGGGTCAGGGGACGGCTACACCTTC
>TRBJ2-5|TRBV7-8|-|-
CASSLGSVEPWETQYF
TGTGCCAGCAGCTTGGGGTCGGTAGAGCCGTGGGAGACCCAGTACTTC
>TRBJ1-4|TRBV6-6|few|TRBD1
CASRRGQGSEKLFF
TGTGCCAGCAGGAGGGGACAGGGCTCTGAAAAACTGTTTTTT
>TRBJ1-5|TRBV28|-|-
CASSRGRNQPQHF
TGTGCCAGCAGCCGAGGACGGAATCAGCCCCAGCATTTT
>TRBJ1-2|TRBV25-1|-|-
CASSEEGNYGYTF
TGTGCCAGCAGTGAAGAGGGGAACTATGGCTACACCTTC
>TRBJ2-5|TRBV29-1|-|-
CSVEVVAKETQYF
TGCAGCGTTGAAGTCGTGGCAAAAGAGACCCAGTACTTC
>TRBJ2-7|TRBV6-5|-|-
CASSVQDLYEQYF
TGTGCCAGCAGTGTGCAGGATCTCTACGAGCAGTACTTC
>TRBJ2-3|TRBV5-1|-|TRBD2
CASSLETSGTPTDTQYF
TGCGCCAGCAGCTTGGAAACTAGCGGGACCCCCACAGATACGCAGTATTTT
>TRBJ2-1|TRBV5-8|once|-
CASSLNRASRYYNEQFF
TGTGCCAGCAGCTTAAATCGGGCGAGCAGGTACTACAATGAGCAGTTCTTC
>TRBJ2-3|TRBV16|-|-
CASSQSGGITDTQYF
TGTGCCAGCAGCCAATCCGGAGGCATCACAGATACGCAGTATTTT
>TRBJ2-1|TRBV6-6|-|TRBD2
CASSYSIGGDNEQFF
TGTGCCAGCAGTTACTCTATCGGGGGGGACAATGAGCAGTTCTTC
>TRBJ1-1|TRBV5-1|-|-
CASSFDEGEAFF
TGCGCCAGCAGCTTTGACGAGGGTGAAGCTTTCTTT
>TRBJ2-5|TRBV28|-|TRBD1
CASSPHPRDRPETQYF
TGTGCCAGCAGTCCCCACCCCCGGGACAGGCCGGAGACCCAGTACTTC
>TRBJ2-7|TRBV19|-|-
CASSIEAAYYEQYF
TGTGCCAGTAGTATAGAAGCAGCCTACTACGAGCAGTACTTC
>TRBJ2-7|TRBV18|-|TRBD1
CASSPRQGDEQYF
TGTGCCAGCTCACCACGACAGGGGGACGAGCAGTACTTC
>TRBJ1-1|TRBV30|-|-
CAFDLSWTEAFF
TGTGCCTTTGACTTATCGTGGACTGAAGCTTTCTTT
>TRBJ2-7|TRBV4-1|-|TRBD1
CASSPTRDRGYEQYF
TGCGCCAGCAGCCCGACCAGGGACAGGGGATACGAGCAGTACTTC
>TRBJ1-4|TRBV7-3|-|TRBD1
CASSLILPGQGYEKLFF
TGTGCCAGCAGCTTAATCTTACCGGGACAGGGTTATGAAAAACTGTTTTTT
>TRBJ1-2|TRBV25-1|-|-
CASSEAGRGFWSNGYTF
TGTGCCAGCAGTGAAGCGGGAAGGGGCTTTTGGTCGAACGGCTACACCTTC
>TRBJ2-3|TRBV4-2|-|TRBD2
CASSQDTRGAEADTQYF
TGTGCCAGCAGCCAAGATACGCGGGGGGCGGAGGCAGATACGCAGTATTTT
>TRBJ2-3|TRBV5-1|once|-
CASSVTGDTQYF
TGCGCCAGCAGCGTTACAGGGGATACGCAGTATTTT
>TRBJ2-3|TRBV7-6|-|-
CASSTGLLPDTQYF
TGTGCCAGCAGCACAGGACTTCTGCCAGATACGCAGTATTTT
>TRBJ1-3|TRBV5-6|-|-
CASSYAAGLAGNTIYF
TGTGCCAGCAGCTATGCAGCAGGGTTAGCGGGAAACACCATATATTTT
>TRBJ2-2|TRBV6-1|-|-
CASPTKGGSGELFF
TGTGCCAGCCCCACCAAGGGTGGGTCCGGGGAGCTGTTTTTT
>TRBJ1-2|TRBV5-1|-|-
CASSFRDSQDGYTF
TGCGCCAGCAGCTTTCGGGACTCACAGGATGGCTACACCTTC
>TRBJ2-3|TRBV14|-|-
CASSQGFSTDTQYF
TGTGCCAGCAGCCAAGGGTTCAGCACAGATACGCAGTATTTT
>TRBJ1-2|TRBV18|-|-
CASSQSVWEGYTF
TGTGCCAGCTCACAAAGCGTTTGGGAGGGCTACACCTTC
>TRBJ1-1|TRBV11-2|-|-
CASSFQGKRENTEAFF
TGTGCCAGCAGCTTCCAGGGGAAAAGAGAGAACACTGAAGCTTTCTTT
>TRBJ1-4|TRBV12-2|-|-
CASRNKEPFF
TGTGCAAGTCGCAACAAGGAGCCGTTTTTT
>TRBJ1-5|TRBV7-2|-|-
CASSLGGWSNQPQHF
TGTGCCAGCAGCCTGGGGGGTTGGAGCAATCAGCCCCAGCATTTT
>TRBJ1-2|TRBV18|-|-
CASSPPTETRHGYTF
TGTGCCAGCTCACCACCGACCGAAACCCGCCATGGCTACACCTTC
>TRBJ2-7|TRBV27|-|-
CASSPLRAGSEQYF
TGTGCCAGCAGCCCTCTGCGGGCGGGTTCCGAGCAGTACTTC
>TRBJ2-2|TRBV19|-|-
CASSLASGSGELFF
TGTGCCAGTAGTTTAGCCTCGGGGTCCGGGGAGCTGTTTTTT
>TRBJ1-3|TRBV6-5|-|TRBD1
CASSPGQQTGNTIYF
TGTGCCAGCAGTCCGGGACAGCAAACTGGAAACACCATATATTTT
>TRBJ1-1|TRBV7-3|-|-
CASSFNRETEAFF
TGTGCCAGCAGCTTCAACAGGGAGACTGAAGCTTTCTTT
>TRBJ2-7|TRBV27|-|-
CASSTYRERRQYF
TGTGCCAGCAGTACCTACAGGGAACGGCGGCAGTACTTC
>TRBJ2-5|TRBV5-1|once|-
CASSSKRVPYVAEETQYF
TGCGCCAGCAGCTCCAAGCGCGTGCCGTATGTGGCCGAAGAGACCCAGTACTTC
>TRBJ2-5|TRBV18|few|TRBD2
CASGDYETQYF
TGTGCCAGTGGGGACTACGAGACCCAGTACTTC
>TRBJ1-1|TRBV6-5|-|-
CASSLGTWEEAFF
TGTGCCAGCAGCCTGGGGACCTGGGAGGAAGCTTTCTTT
>TRBJ2-7|TRBV5-6|-|-
CASSYSPSSYEQYF
TGTGCCAGCAGCTACAGTCCAAGCTCCTACGAGCAGTACTTC
>TRBJ2-1|TRBV5-1|few|-
CASSLGTGVGYNEQFF
TGCGCCAGCAGCTTGGGCACGGGGGTAGGCTACAATGAGCAGTTCTTC
>TRBJ1-6|TRBV7-2|-|TRBD1
CASSKGQGSDNSPLHF
TGTGCCAGCAGCAAGGGACAGGGGTCCGATAATTCACCCCTCCACTTT
>TRBJ2-2|TRBV7-3|-|-
CASSAAGAHTGELFF
TGTGCCAGCAGCGCCGCGGGGGCACACACCGGGGAGCTGTTTTTT
>TRBJ1-1|TRBV7-3|once|-
CASSLIAETEAFF
TGTGCCAGCAGCTTAATAGCAGAGACTGAAGCTTTCTTT
>TRBJ2-2|TRBV5-4|-|TRBD1
CASSWKQGTNTGELFF
TGTGCCAGCAGCTGGAAACAGGGGACGAACACCGGGGAGCTGTTTTTT
>TRBJ1-5|TRBV10-3|once|-
CASSPLVGDQPQHF
TGTGCCAGCAGTCCCCTGGTAGGGGATCAGCCCCAGCATTTT
>TRBJ1-5|TRBV19|-|-
CASSPLGGDQPQHF
TGTGCCAGTAGTCCCCTCGGGGGGGATCAGCCCCAGCATTTT
>TRBJ1-1|TRBV11-1|-|TRBD1
CASSLGTGGGPSEAFF
TGTGCCAGCAGCTTAGGGACAGGGGGCGGTCCAAGTGAAGCTTTCTTT
>TRBJ2-4|TRBV28|few|-
CASSFNIQYF
TGTGCCAGCAGTTTTAACATTCAGTACTTC
>TRBJ2-2|TRBV4-1|few|TRBD1
CASSDRGNTGELFF
TGCGCCAGCAGCGACAGGGGGAACACCGGGGAGCTGTTTTTT